The 8 T cell receptor beta chains reported below all come from one sample, sequenced in a study of blood T cells in healthy people across ages. A J-beta primer mix and a sample-barcoded 5' primer were used in a second PCR of about 7 to 12 cycles. From the 5' RACE reads, TCRdb called clonotypes with MiXCR, one entry per CDR3 protein. In the table there are about 2 million distinct CDR3 sequences, around half of which are singletons. Sample: blood. These receptors all come from a woman in her thirties or forties in good health.

The J gene is TRBJ2-2, the V gene TRBV6-2 or TRBV6-3; maybe TRBD2 (5 bases). Trimming removed 3 bases from V and 1 base from J, with 9 bases in between. The CDR3 contains 15 residues. CDR1 is MNHEY, CDR2 SVGEGT, per germline. CDR3 loop: CASSYILENTGELFF. In nucleotides, the CDR3 is TGTGCCAGCAGTTATATACTAGAGAACACCGGGGAGCTGTTTTTT.

This chain joins TRBV4-3 and TRBJ2-3, with 7 bases aligning to TRBD2. V lost 0 bases to trimming and J lost 1 base; unmatched junction nucleotides: 10. The CDR3 sequence is 18 residues long. In germline, CDR1 is LGHNA, CDR2 YSLEER. Here the CDR3 reads CASSQDYERGRGTDTQYF. The CDR3 DNA follows: TGCGCCAGCAGCCAAGATTACGAACGGGGGAGGGGCACAGATACGCAGTATTTT.

This clonotype was counted between two and nine times. This chain uses TRBV7-9 with TRBJ2-7; 9 bases line up with TRBD1. This CDR3 contains 16 residues. Germline-derived CDR1 and CDR2 are SEHNR and FQNEAQ (reference sequence). Trimming cost V 1 base and J 7 bases; bases outside gene matches: 11. Here the CDR3 DNA reads TGTGCCAGCAGCTTAGGGGGACAGGGCCCCTACAATGAGCAGTACTTC. This encodes CASSLGGQGPYNEQYF.

To note about this clonotype: A read error may produce the germline difference seen at one junction end. The chain combines TRBV27 with TRBJ2-7; D possibly uses TRBD1 or TRBD2 (6 bases each). The CDR3 has 15 residues. Germline assignment: CDR1 MNHEY and CDR2 SMNVEV (reference sequence). The CDR3 loop is CASSLSSGGSYERYF. Here the CDR3 DNA reads TGTGCCAGCAGTTTATCGTCCGGGGGCTCCTACGAGCGGTACTTC.

This chain uses TRBV1 with TRBJ2-5; the D call of TRBD2 is as the table states it, not checked on the DNA. The J call could be wrong; TRBJ2-7 is a better fit for the DNA end. TRBV1 is annotated as a pseudogene. The CDR3 sequence is 16 residues long. CDR3 bases: TGCATCAGCAGCCAAAGACTACTAGCGGGGGCCTACGAGCAGTACTTC. This codes for CISSQRLLAGAYEQYF.

The chain carries TRBV4-3 and TRBJ1-6; D not resolved. The V and J ends lost 0 bases and 10 bases respectively, with 10 bases between them. The CDR3 extends over 14 amino acids. Germline CDR1 is LGHNA and CDR2 is YSLEER. The CDR3 region has the DNA TGCGCCAGCAGCCAAGATGCGGGCATATCACCCCTCCACTTT. Protein sequence: CASSQDAGISPLHF.

The chain couples TRBV7-9 to TRBJ2-5, with D unclear. V was pared by 5 bases and J by 5 bases, with 21 bases between. The CDR3 sequence is 16 residues long. Germline V gene data show CDR1 as SEHNR and CDR2 as FQNEAQ (reference sequence). The CDR3, as DNA: TGTGCCAGCAGCCCCGGCCCGGGCCTAGTAGAGGAGACCCAGTACTTC. Translating it yields CASSPGPGLVEETQYF.

The rearrangement joins TRBV28 to TRBJ2-3; 8 nucleotides match TRBD1. This CDR3 comprises 16 residues. Germline-derived CDR1 and CDR2 are MDHEN and SYDVKM. The ends lost 2 bases at V and 0 bases at J; junction bases unmatched: 4. CDR3 residues: CASSLGQGPSTDTQYF. Written as DNA, the CDR3 is TGTGCCAGCAGTTTAGGACAGGGCCCTAGCACAGATACGCAGTATTTT. The full variable domain, its missing parts supplied by reference TRBV28 and TRBJ2-3, is DVKVTQSSRYLVKRTGEKVFLECVQDMDHENMFWYRQDPGLGLRLIYFSYDVKMKEKGDIPEGYSVSREKKERFSLILESASTNQTSMYLCASSLGQGPSTDTQYFGPGTRLTVL.